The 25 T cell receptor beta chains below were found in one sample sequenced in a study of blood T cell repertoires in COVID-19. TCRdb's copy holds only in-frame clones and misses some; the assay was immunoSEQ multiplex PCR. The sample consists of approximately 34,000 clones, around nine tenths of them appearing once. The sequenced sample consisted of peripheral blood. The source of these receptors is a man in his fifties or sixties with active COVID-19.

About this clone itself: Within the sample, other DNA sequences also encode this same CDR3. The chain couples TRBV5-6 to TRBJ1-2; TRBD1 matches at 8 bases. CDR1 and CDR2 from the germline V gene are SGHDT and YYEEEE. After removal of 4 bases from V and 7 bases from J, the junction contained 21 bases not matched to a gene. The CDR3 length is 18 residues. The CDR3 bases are TGTGCCAGCAGCGCAGGGACAGGACGGACCTATCGTCAGGTTGGCTACACCTTC. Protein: CASSAGTGRTYRQVGYTF.

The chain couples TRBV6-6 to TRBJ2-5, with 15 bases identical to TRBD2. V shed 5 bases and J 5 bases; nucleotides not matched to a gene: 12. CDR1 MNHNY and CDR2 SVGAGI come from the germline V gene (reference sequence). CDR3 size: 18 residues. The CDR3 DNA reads TGTGCCAGCAGTCCCTTCAGGACTAGCGGGGGGGCCTGGGAGACCCAGTACTTC. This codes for CASSPFRTSGGAWETQYF.

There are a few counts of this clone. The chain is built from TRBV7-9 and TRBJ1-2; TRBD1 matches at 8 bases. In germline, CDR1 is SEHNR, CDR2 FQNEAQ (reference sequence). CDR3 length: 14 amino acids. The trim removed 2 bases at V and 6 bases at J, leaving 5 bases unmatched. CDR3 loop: CASSLRTGHNGYTF. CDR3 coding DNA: TGTGCCAGCAGCTTACGGACAGGGCACAATGGCTACACCTTC.

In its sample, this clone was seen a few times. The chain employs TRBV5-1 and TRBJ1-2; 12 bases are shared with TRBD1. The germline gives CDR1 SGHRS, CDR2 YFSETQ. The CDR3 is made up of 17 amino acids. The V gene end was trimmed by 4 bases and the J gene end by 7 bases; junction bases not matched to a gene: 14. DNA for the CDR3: TGCGCCAGCAGCCAAGGGACAGGGGGCTCAGGGTTTACTGGCTACACCTTC. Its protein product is CASSQGTGGSGFTGYTF.

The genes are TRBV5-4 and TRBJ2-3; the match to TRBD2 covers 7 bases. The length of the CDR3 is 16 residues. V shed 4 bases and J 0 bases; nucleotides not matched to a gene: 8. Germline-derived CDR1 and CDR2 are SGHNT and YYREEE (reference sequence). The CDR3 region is CASSTRLAGSTDTQYF. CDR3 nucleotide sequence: TGTGCCAGCAGCACGCGACTAGCCGGTAGCACAGATACGCAGTATTTT.

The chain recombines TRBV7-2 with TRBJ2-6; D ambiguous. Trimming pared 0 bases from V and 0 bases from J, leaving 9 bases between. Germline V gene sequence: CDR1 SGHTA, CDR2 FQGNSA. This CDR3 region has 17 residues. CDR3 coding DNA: TGTGCCAGCAGCTTAGCTGGAGTCCTCTCTGGGGCCAACGTCCTGACTTTC. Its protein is CASSLAGVLSGANVLTF.

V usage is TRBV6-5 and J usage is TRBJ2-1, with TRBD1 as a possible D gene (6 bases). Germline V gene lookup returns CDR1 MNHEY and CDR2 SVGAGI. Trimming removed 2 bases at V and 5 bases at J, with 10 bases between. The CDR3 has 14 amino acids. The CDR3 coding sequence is TGTGCCAGCAGTTACGCTCAGGGGAACAATGAGCAGTTCTTC. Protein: CASSYAQGNNEQFF.

This CDR3 is CASSGAQGYGSPLHF. CDR3 coding DNA: TGTGCCAGCAGCGGGGCCCAGGGGTACGGTTCACCCCTCCACTTT. This sequence joins TRBV9 and TRBJ1-6; TRBD1 is a possible D gene (6 bases). The CDR3 totals 15 residues. Trimming stripped 3 bases from V and 9 bases from J, with 16 bases between. Germline V gene data show CDR1 as SGDLS and CDR2 as YYNGEE.

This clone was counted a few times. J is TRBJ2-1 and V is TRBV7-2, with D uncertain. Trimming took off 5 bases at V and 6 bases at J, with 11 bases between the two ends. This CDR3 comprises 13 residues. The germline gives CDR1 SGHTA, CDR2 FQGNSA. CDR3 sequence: CASSLAISNEQFF. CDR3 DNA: TGTGCCAGCAGCCTCGCGATTAGCAATGAGCAGTTCTTC.

The CDR3 protein is CASSPARATGVNQPQHF. In DNA, the CDR3 is TGTGCCAGCAGTCCCGCCCGCGCCACAGGGGTTAATCAGCCCCAGCATTTT. The rearrangement uses TRBV6-6 and TRBJ1-5; 7 bases map to TRBD1. The CDR3 runs 17 residues. With V trimmed by 5 bases and J by 4 bases, 14 bases remained unmatched. CDR1 MNHNY and CDR2 SVGAGI come from the germline V gene (reference sequence).

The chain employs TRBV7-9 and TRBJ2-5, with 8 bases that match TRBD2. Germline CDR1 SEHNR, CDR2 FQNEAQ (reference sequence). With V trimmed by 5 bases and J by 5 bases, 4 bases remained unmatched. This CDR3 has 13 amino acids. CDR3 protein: CASSPTGGETQYF. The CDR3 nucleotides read TGTGCCAGCAGCCCCACGGGGGGGGAGACCCAGTACTTC.

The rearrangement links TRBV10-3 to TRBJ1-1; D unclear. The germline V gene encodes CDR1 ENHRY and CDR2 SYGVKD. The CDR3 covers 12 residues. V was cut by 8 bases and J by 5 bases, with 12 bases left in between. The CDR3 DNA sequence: TGTGCCATCGCGCCCTCGAAGACTGAAGCTTTCTTT. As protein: CAIAPSKTEAFF.

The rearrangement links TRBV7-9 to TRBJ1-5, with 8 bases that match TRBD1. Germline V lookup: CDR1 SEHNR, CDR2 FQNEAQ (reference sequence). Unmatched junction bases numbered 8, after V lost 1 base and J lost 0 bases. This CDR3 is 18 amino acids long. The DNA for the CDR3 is TGTGCCAGCAGCTTAGGGCCAGGGGGCTGGGGTAGCAATCAGCCCCAGCATTTT. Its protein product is CASSLGPGGWGSNQPQHF.

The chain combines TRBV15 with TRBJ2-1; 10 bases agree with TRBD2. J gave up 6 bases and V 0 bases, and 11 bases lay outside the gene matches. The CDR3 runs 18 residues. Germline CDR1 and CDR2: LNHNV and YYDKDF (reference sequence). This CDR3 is CATSRDPWEAGGSNEQFF. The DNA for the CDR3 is TGTGCCACCAGCAGAGACCCCTGGGAAGCGGGAGGGAGCAATGAGCAGTTCTTC.

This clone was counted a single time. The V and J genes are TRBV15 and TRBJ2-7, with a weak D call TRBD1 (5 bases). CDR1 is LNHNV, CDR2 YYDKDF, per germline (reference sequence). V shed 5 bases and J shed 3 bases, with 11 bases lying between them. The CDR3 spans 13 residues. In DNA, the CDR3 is TGTGCCACCAGCTCCAGTGACAGCTACGAGCAGTACTTC. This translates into CATSSSDSYEQYF. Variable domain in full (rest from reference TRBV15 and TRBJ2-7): DAMVIQNPRYQVTQFGKPVTLSCSQTLNHNVMYWYQQKSSQAPKLLFHYYDKDFNNEADTPDNFQSRRPNTSFCFLDIRSPGLGDTAMYLCATSSSDSYEQYFGPGTRLTVT.

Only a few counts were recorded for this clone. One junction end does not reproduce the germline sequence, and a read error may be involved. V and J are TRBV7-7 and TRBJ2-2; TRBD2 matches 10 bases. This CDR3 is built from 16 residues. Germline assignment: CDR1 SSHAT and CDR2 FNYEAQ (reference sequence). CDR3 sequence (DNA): TGTGCTAGCAGCCCCGGGACTAGCGTTAACACCGGGGAGCTGTTTTTT. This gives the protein CASSPGTSVNTGELFF.

This CDR3 reads CASSPRPEREQYF. CDR3 coding DNA: TGCGCCAGCAGCCCCCGTCCGGAGCGCGAGCAGTACTTC. The chain uses TRBV5-1 and TRBJ2-7, with D unclear. The CDR3 contains 13 residues. Trimming took 4 bases from V and 6 from J, leaving 14 bases between them. Germline V gene data show CDR1 as SGHRS and CDR2 as YFSETQ.

CDR3 coding DNA: TGTGCCAGCAGCCGCGACAGGGGGCTTGGTGAGCAGTTCTTC. Translated, it gives CASSRDRGLGEQFF. The chain has TRBV6-6 and TRBJ2-1, with TRBD1 matching over 10 bases. This CDR3 has 14 residues. Per germline, CDR1 MNHNY and CDR2 SVGAGI (reference sequence). J lost 9 bases, V lost 6 bases, and 8 bases had no gene match.

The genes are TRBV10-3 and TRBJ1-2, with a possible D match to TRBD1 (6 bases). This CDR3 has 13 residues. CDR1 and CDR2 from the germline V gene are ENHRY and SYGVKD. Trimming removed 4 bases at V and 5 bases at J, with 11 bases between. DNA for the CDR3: TGTGCCATCAGTGTGAGGACAGAATATGGCTACACCTTC. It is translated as CAISVRTEYGYTF.

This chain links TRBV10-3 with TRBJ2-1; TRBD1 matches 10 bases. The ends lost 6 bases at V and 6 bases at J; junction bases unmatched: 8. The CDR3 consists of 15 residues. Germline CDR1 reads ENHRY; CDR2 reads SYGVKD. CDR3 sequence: CAIRGGQGLLNEQFF. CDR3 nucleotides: TGTGCCATCAGAGGGGGACAGGGGCTCCTCAATGAGCAGTTCTTC.

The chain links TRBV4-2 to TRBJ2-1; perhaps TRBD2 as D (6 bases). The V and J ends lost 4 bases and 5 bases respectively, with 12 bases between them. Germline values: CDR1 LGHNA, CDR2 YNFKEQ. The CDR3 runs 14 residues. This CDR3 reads CASSPRLDNNEQFF. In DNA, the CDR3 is TGTGCCAGCAGCCCGCGACTAGATAACAATGAGCAGTTCTTC.

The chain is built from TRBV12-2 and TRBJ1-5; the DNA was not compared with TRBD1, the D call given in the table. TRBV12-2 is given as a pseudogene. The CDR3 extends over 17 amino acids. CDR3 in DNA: TGTGCAAGTCGCACACATCGGACAGGGGCTCTCAATCAGCCCCAGCATTTT. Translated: CASRTHRTGALNQPQHF.

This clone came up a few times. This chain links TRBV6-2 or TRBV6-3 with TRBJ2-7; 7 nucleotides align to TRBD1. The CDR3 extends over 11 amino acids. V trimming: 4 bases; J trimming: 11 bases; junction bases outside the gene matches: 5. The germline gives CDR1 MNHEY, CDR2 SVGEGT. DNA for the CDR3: TGTGCCAGCAGTTCGGGACAGATTAAGTACTTC. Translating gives CASSSGQIKYF.

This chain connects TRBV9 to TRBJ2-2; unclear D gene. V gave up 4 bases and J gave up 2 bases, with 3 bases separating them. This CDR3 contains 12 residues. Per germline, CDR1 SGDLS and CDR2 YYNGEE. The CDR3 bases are TGTGCCAGCAGCCTTAACACCGGGGAGCTGTTTTTT. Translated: CASSLNTGELFF.

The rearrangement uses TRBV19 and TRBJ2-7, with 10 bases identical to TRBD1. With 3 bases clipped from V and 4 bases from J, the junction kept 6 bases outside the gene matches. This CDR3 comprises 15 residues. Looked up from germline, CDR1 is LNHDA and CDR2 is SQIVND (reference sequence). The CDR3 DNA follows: TGTGCCAGTAGTATGGGAGACAGGGGGCTTTACGAGCAGTACTTC. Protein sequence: CASSMGDRGLYEQYF.